Each of the 4 T cell receptor beta chains below was sequenced from the same sample in a study of T-cell reconstitution after alpha-beta-depleted transplantation in children. Preparation of the TCRbeta library used unique molecular identifiers. TCRdb redid the calling of the PCR reads with MiXCR, one entry per CDR3 protein. The repertoire includes about a million distinct CDR3 sequences, about 29% of them detected once, and about 28% sits in the top ten. Sample: PBMCs, mostly from graft donor cells, taken 360 days after TCRalphabeta/CD19-depleted stem cell transplant. Source of these receptors: a boy under two years old who had a stem cell transplant for SCID, so the T cells may come from the graft donor.

The genes are TRBV4-1 and TRBJ2-7; maybe TRBD2 (6 bases). Trimming removed 4 bases at V and 0 bases at J, with 25 bases between. CDR1 MGHRA and CDR2 YSYEKL come from the germline V gene. The CDR3 length is 19 residues. The CDR3 DNA is TGCGCCAGCAGCCGACAAATGATTCCTAGCGACATTCTCTCCTACGAGCAGTACTTC. It is translated as CASSRQMIPSDILSYEQYF.

The gene calls are TRBV28 and TRBJ2-7, with a possible D match to TRBD1 (5 bases). The germline V gene encodes CDR1 MDHEN and CDR2 SYDVKM. The V end was cut by 2 bases, the J end by 3 bases, with 11 bases between. The CDR3 runs 14 residues. CDR3 residues: CASSLGREVYEQYF. CDR3 bases: TGTGCCAGCAGTTTAGGCAGGGAAGTCTACGAGCAGTACTTC.

This clonotype was seen a single time. This sequence joins TRBV5-1 and TRBJ1-2, with D perhaps matching TRBD1 (5 bases). Germline V gene data show CDR1 as SGHRS and CDR2 as YFSETQ. V lost 4 bases and J lost 6, with 22 bases in between. CDR3 length: 16 amino acids. The CDR3 loop is CASSPRALTSRDGYTF. Written as DNA, the CDR3 is TGCGCCAGCAGCCCCAGGGCCCTCACATCACGCGATGGCTACACCTTC.

This chain connects TRBV19 to TRBJ1-1; perhaps TRBD1 as D (5 bases). Germline CDR1 LNHDA, CDR2 SQIVND (reference sequence). CDR3 length: 14 residues. V dropped 7 bases and J dropped 3 bases, with 15 bases sitting between them. CDR3 in DNA: TGTGCCAGTACTGCAGGGTTGGGAGACACTGAAGCTTTCTTT. Translation: CASTAGLGDTEAFF.